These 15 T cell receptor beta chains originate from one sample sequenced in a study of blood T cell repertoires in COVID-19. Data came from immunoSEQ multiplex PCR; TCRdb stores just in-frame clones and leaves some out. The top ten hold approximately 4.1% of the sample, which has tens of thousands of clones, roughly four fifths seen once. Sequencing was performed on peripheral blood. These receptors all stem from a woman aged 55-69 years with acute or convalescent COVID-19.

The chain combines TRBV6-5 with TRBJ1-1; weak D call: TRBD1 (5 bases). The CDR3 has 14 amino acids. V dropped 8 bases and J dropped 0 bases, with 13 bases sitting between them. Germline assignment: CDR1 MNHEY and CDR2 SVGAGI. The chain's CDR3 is CASLPGGVNTEAFF. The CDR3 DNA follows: TGTGCCAGCCTCCCCGGGGGGGTGAACACTGAAGCTTTCTTT.

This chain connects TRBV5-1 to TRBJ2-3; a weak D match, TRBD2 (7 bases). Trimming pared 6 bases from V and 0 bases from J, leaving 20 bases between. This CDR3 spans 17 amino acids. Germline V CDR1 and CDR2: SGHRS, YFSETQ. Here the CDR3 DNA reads TGCGCCAGCACCCCAGATGGGGGGGCCGCAAGCACAGATACGCAGTATTTT. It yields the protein CASTPDGGAASTDTQYF.

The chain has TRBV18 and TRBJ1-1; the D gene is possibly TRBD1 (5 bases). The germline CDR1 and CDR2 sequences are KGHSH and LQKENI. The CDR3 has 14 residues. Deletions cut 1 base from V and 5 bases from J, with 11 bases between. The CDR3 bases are TGTGCCAGCTCACCACAGGGGTTCGGGACTGAAGCTTTCTTT. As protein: CASSPQGFGTEAFF. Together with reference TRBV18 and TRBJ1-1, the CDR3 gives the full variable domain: NAGVMQNPRHLVRRRGQEARLRCSPMKGHSHVYWYRQLPEEGLKFMVYLQKENIIDESGMPKERFSAEFPKEGPSILRIQQVVRGDSAAYFCASSPQGFGTEAFFGQGTRLTVV.

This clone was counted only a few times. CDR3 in amino acids: CASSLSGGLHNEQFF. The CDR3 coding sequence is TGTGCCAGCAGCTTAAGCGGGGGGCTACACAATGAGCAGTTCTTC. This rearrangement joins TRBV7-3 to TRBJ2-1; 8 positions match TRBD2. Germline CDR1 SGHTA, CDR2 FQGTGA. The length of the CDR3 is 15 residues. The trim removed 1 base at V and 5 bases at J, leaving 4 bases unmatched.

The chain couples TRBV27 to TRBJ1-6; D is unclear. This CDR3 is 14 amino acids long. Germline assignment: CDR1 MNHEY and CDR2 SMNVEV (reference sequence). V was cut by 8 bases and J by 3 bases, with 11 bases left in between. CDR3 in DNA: TGTGCCAGCCGGGAGGGAGTCTATAATTCACCCCTCCACTTT. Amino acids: CASREGVYNSPLHF.

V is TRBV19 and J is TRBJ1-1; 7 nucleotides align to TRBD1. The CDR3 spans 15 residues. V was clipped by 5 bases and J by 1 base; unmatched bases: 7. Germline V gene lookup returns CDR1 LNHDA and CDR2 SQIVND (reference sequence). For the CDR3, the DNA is TGTGCCAGTAGTCTCGGGGCAGGGGGGAACACTGAAGCTTTCTTT. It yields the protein CASSLGAGGNTEAFF.

The CDR3 reads CASRRSSGVTYEQYF. The CDR3, as DNA: TGTGCCAGTAGGAGGAGTTCAGGGGTCACCTACGAGCAGTACTTC. V usage is TRBV19 and J usage is TRBJ2-7; D is possibly TRBD1 (6 bases). V was cut by 6 bases and J by 2 bases, with 17 bases left in between. CDR3 size: 15 residues. The germline gives CDR1 LNHDA, CDR2 SQIVND (reference sequence).

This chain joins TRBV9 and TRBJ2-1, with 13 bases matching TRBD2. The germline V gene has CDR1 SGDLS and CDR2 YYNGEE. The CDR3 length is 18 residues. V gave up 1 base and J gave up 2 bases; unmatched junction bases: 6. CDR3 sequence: CASSVRLGTSGTYNEQFF. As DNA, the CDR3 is TGTGCCAGCAGCGTAAGGTTGGGGACTAGCGGGACCTACAATGAGCAGTTCTTC.

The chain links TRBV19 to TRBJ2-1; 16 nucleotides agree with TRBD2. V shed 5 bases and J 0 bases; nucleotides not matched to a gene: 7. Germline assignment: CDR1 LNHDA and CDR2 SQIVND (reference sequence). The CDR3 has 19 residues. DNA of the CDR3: TGTGCCAGTAGTTCGGGACTAGCGGGGGGGTTACCCTCCTACAATGAGCAGTTCTTC. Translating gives CASSSGLAGGLPSYNEQFF.

This CDR3 reads CASSPGTGENTEAFF. DNA of the CDR3: TGCGCCAGCAGCCCCGGGACAGGGGAGAACACTGAAGCTTTCTTT. This chain connects TRBV5-1 to TRBJ1-1; 10 nucleotides match TRBD1. After removal of 4 bases from V and 1 base from J, the junction contained 4 bases not matched to a gene. Germline V CDR1 and CDR2: SGHRS, YFSETQ. The CDR3 sequence is 15 residues long.

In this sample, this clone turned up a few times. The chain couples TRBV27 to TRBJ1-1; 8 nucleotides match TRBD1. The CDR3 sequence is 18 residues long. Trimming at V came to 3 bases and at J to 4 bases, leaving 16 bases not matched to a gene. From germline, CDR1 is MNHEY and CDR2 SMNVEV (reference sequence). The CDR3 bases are TGTGCCAGCAGTTTTCGAGTAGGACAGGGTGGTATGGGCACTGAAGCTTTCTTT. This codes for CASSFRVGQGGMGTEAFF.

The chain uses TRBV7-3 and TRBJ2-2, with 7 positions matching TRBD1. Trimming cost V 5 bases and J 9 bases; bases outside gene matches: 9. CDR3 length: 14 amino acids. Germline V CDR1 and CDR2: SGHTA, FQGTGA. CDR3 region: CASSPPTGARELFF. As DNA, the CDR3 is TGTGCCAGCAGCCCTCCCACAGGGGCCCGGGAGCTGTTTTTT.

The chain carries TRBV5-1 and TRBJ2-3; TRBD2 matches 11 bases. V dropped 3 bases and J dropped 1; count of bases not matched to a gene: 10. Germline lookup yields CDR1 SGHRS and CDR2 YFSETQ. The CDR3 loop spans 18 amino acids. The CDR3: CASSSQRLAGRRTDTQYF. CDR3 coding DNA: TGCGCCAGCAGCTCGCAGCGACTAGCGGGGAGACGCACAGATACGCAGTATTTT.

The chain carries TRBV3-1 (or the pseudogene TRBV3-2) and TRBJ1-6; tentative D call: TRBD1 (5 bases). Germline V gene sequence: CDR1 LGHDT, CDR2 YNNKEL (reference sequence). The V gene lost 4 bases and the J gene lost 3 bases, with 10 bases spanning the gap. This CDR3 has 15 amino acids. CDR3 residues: CASSPPGGYNSPLHF. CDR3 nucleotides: TGTGCCAGCAGCCCCCCGGGGGGCTATAATTCACCCCTCCACTTT.

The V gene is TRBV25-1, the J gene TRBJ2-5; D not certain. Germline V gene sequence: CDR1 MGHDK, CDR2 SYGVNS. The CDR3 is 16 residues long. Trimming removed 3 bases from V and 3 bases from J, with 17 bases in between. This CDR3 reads CASSDRLTGGKETQYF. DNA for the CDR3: TGTGCCAGCAGTGATCGCCTTACTGGCGGCAAAGAGACCCAGTACTTC.